A selection of T cell receptor beta chains follows, all from one sample in a study of T cells in Graves' hyperthyroidism and ophthalmopathy. Each CDR3 protein is one row after TCRdb ran MiXCR on the multiplex PCR reads. The sample has roughly 380,000 distinct CDR3 sequences; about 13% are singletons. Sequencing used blood. The receptors derive from a woman younger than 35 with Graves' hyperthyroidism. Each CDR3 is given with its conserved first and last residue. A D gene is named only where the DNA matches it firmly. A row's size may be missing; if present it is once, few, many or a size class.

j_call clone_size v_call d_call cdr3_aa cdr3_nt
TRBJ2-7 many TRBV28 . CASSLPKARAPYEQYF TGTGCCAGCAGTTTACCGAAAGCGCGAGCCCCCTACGAGCAGTACTTC
TRBJ2-7 many TRBV12-3/TRBV12-4 . CASSLRGALSYEQYF TGTGCCAGCAGTTTAAGGGGAGCTCTCTCCTACGAGCAGTACTTC
TRBJ2-6 many TRBV7-6 . CASSAKGTASSGANVLTF TGTGCCAGCAGCGCGAAGGGGACCGCAAGCTCTGGGGCCAACGTCCTGACTTTC
TRBJ2-1 few TRBV2 . CASSDIQVIF TGTGCCAGCAGTGACATCCAAGTGATCTTC
TRBJ2-1 . TRBV5-1 . CASSLPSRDAPYEQFF TGCGCCAGCAGCTTGCCTAGCCGGGACGCACCCTATGAGCAGTTCTTC
TRBJ2-5 . TRBV4-3 TRBD2 CASSQSQLAGETQYF TGCGCCAGCAGCCAAAGTCAACTAGCGGGAGAGACCCAGTACTTC
TRBJ1-1 . TRBV30 . CAWSAPPGRPEAFF TGTGCCTGGAGTGCTCCACCCGGACGGCCTGAAGCTTTCTTT
TRBJ1-2 many TRBV5-1 . CASSQDSNGNGYTF TGCGCCAGCAGCCAGGACAGTAACGGGAATGGCTACACCTTC
TRBJ2-3 many TRBV20-1 . CSARLAARTDTQYF TGCAGTGCTAGATTGGCGGCTCGCACAGATACGCAGTATTTT
TRBJ2-7 many TRBV6-1 . CASRGERRSYEQYF TGTGCCAGCAGGGGGGAGAGAAGATCCTACGAGCAGTACTTC
TRBJ1-5 few TRBV3-1 . CASSQGPGAQPQHF TGTGCCAGCAGCCAAGGCCCGGGGGCTCAGCCCCAGCATTTT
TRBJ2-1 many TRBV28 . CASSLSGSGEQFF TGTGCCAGCAGTTTATCAGGGTCGGGTGAGCAGTTCTTC
TRBJ2-2 few TRBV4-1 . CASSQGSDNTGELFF TGCGCCAGCAGCCAAGGAAGCGATAACACCGGGGAGCTGTTTTTT
TRBJ2-7 . TRBV19 TRBD2 CASSIIEAGGPYEQYF TGTGCCAGTAGTATAATTGAGGCGGGAGGACCGTACGAGCAGTACTTC
TRBJ2-5 many TRBV12-3/TRBV12-4 . CASSFGGLETQYF TGTGCCAGCAGTTTCGGAGGGCTGGAGACCCAGTACTTC
TRBJ2-3 many TRBV15 . CATSRERTADTQYF TGTGCCACCAGCAGAGAACGAACGGCAGATACGCAGTATTTT
TRBJ2-3 many TRBV20-1 . CSARDRLGYTQYF TGCAGTGCTAGAGATAGGTTAGGCTATACGCAGTATTTT
TRBJ2-5 many TRBV20-1 TRBD1 CSARELTRDREETQYF TGCAGTGCCAGGGAACTTACCCGGGACAGGGAAGAGACCCAGTACTTC
TRBJ1-1 many TRBV27 . CASSLWGVTEAFF TGTGCCAGCAGTTTGTGGGGGGTCACTGAAGCTTTCTTT
TRBJ2-7 many TRBV5-5 . CASSLEHPIAYEQYF TGTGCCAGCAGCTTGGAACACCCAATCGCCTACGAGCAGTACTTC
TRBJ2-2 few TRBV10-3 TRBD1 CAITRTGVNTGELFF TGTGCCATCACCCGAACAGGGGTGAACACCGGGGAGCTGTTTTTT
TRBJ1-4 . TRBV2 TRBD1 CASSETGMNEKLFF TGTGCCAGCAGTGAGACAGGGATGAATGAAAAACTGTTTTTT
TRBJ2-6 many TRBV20-1 . CSASGGTLSGANVLTF TGCAGTGCTAGTGGAGGGACGCTCTCTGGGGCCAACGTCCTGACTTTC
TRBJ2-1 . TRBV19 TRBD2 CASSTFSGSSHNEQFF TGTGCCAGTAGTACGTTTAGCGGGAGTTCCCACAATGAGCAGTTCTTC
TRBJ1-1 many TRBV6-1 . CASRTTGPSEAFF TGTGCCAGCAGAACTACGGGACCGAGTGAAGCTTTCTTT
TRBJ2-7 many TRBV7-9 . CASSLSVYEQYF TGTGCCAGCAGCTTAAGCGTCTACGAGCAGTACTTC
TRBJ2-1 many TRBV10-1 . CASSESVAVNEQFF TGCGCCAGCAGTGAGTCAGTGGCAGTCAATGAGCAGTTCTTC
TRBJ2-7 many TRBV6-2/TRBV6-3 TRBD1 CASRRLGQNSYEQYF TGTGCCAGCAGACGATTGGGACAGAACTCCTACGAGCAGTACTTC
TRBJ2-1 many TRBV6-2/TRBV6-3 . CASTLNREQFF TGTGCCAGCACACTTAACAGGGAGCAGTTCTTC
TRBJ2-7 many TRBV7-6 TRBD2 CASSTVAGGEQYF TGTGCCAGCAGCACCGTAGCGGGAGGCGAGCAGTACTTC
TRBJ1-1 many TRBV30 . CAWSRGGQNTEAFF TGTGCCTGGAGTCGTGGGGGGCAAAACACTGAAGCTTTCTTT
TRBJ1-2 . TRBV30 . CAWSDNGHRSYGYTF TGTGCCTGGAGCGATAACGGGCATCGCTCTTATGGCTACACCTTC
TRBJ2-5 . TRBV5-1 TRBD1 CASTNWGQGQETQYF TGCGCCAGCACGAACTGGGGACAGGGTCAAGAGACCCAGTACTTC
TRBJ2-5 few TRBV4-1 . CASSQRVVLETQYF TGCGCCAGCAGCCAGCGGGTTGTGTTGGAGACCCAGTACTTC